Listed below are T cell receptor beta chains from one sample, sequenced in a study of T cells in tuberculosis. Profiling relied on immunoSEQ multiplex PCR, and the TCRdb table lists in-frame clones only, not all of them. There are approximately 28,000 clones in the sample; more than 85% occur only once, and 4.9% lies in the top ten. The sequenced sample was PBMCs. The receptor set was obtained from a donor aged 10-29 years with latent tuberculosis or without tuberculosis infection. Each CDR3 is given with its conserved first and last residue. A D gene is named only where the DNA matches it firmly. Clone sizes are given selectively: once, few, many, or a class where the clone is expanded.

cdr3_length clone_size d_call j_call v_call cdr3_nt cdr3_aa
10 NA NA TRBJ2-1 TRBV30 TGTGCCTGGAGTAGGGACATACAGTTCTTC CAWSRDIQFF
15 NA NA TRBJ2-3 TRBV9 TGTGCCAGCAGCCCCTGGACGGGGGGCACAGATACGCAGTATTTT CASSPWTGGTDTQYF
15 NA NA TRBJ2-7 TRBV5-1 TGCGCCAGCAGCTTAGGCAGGGTCCTTGACTACGAGCAGTACTTC CASSLGRVLDYEQYF
14 NA NA TRBJ1-5 TRBV9 TGTGCCAGCAGCCCCGGGGGGAAGGGCCAGCCCCAGCATTTT CASSPGGKGQPQHF
16 NA NA TRBJ2-1 TRBV28 TGTGCCAGCAGGATTGGGACAATGGGACAATACAATGAGCAGTTCTTC CASRIGTMGQYNEQFF
17 NA NA TRBJ2-2 TRBV21-1 TGTGCCAGCACCAAACGAGTCACTAGACTTAACACCGGGGAGCTGTTTTTT CASTKRVTRLNTGELFF
17 NA TRBD1 TRBJ1-1 TRBV5-1 TGCGCCAGCAGCTACGGGACAGGGGTGGAATCGGACACTGAAGCTTTCTTT CASSYGTGVESDTEAFF
14 NA TRBD1 TRBJ2-5 TRBV5-1 TGCGCCAGCAGCAACTTCGACAGGGGAGAGACCCAGTACTTC CASSNFDRGETQYF
13 NA TRBD1 TRBJ2-7 TRBV7-8 TGTGCCAGCAGCTTAGACAGGGGGAACGAGCAGTACTTC CASSLDRGNEQYF
15 NA NA TRBJ2-3 TRBV2 TGTGCCAGCAGTTTCGGTGGGGGGGCGGTAGATACGCAGTATTTT CASSFGGGAVDTQYF
14 once NA TRBJ1-4 TRBV7-6 TGTGCCAGCAGCTTTCTGGGTGGGGGGGAAAAACTGTTTTTT CASSFLGGGEKLFF
15 NA NA TRBJ2-3 TRBV5-1 TGCGCCAGCAGCTTGATACAGGGCGACACAGATACGCAGTATTTT CASSLIQGDTDTQYF
15 NA TRBD2 TRBJ2-7 TRBV2 TGTGCCAGCAGTATGGGACTAGCGGAGAATTACGAGCAGTACTTC CASSMGLAENYEQYF
13 few NA TRBJ2-3 TRBV6-4 TGTGCCAGCAGTGACAGCGACACAGATACGCAGTATTTT CASSDSDTDTQYF
13 NA NA TRBJ2-7 TRBV30 TGTGCCTGGAGGCTTTCCCCGCCCGGCGAGCAGTACTTC CAWRLSPPGEQYF
15 NA NA TRBJ1-1 TRBV7-2 TGTGCCAGCAGCTTAACAGGGTTCGAAGGCACTGAAGCTTTCTTT CASSLTGFEGTEAFF
13 once NA TRBJ2-7 TRBV28 TGTGCCAGCAGTTTGGGCGGGCTCTACGAGCAGTACTTC CASSLGGLYEQYF
15 NA NA TRBJ2-2 TRBV7-2 TGTGCCAGCAGCTTAGTACTGGCGAACACCGGGGAGCTGTTTTTT CASSLVLANTGELFF
14 once TRBD1 TRBJ1-2 TRBV9 TGTGCCAGCAGCGCCACGACAGGGGGCGAGGGCTACACCTTC CASSATTGGEGYTF
11 NA NA TRBJ2-7 TRBV6-6 TGTGCCAGCAGTTATCAGTACGAGCAGTACTTC CASSYQYEQYF
16 NA NA TRBJ2-2 TRBV4-1 TGCGCCAGCAGCCAAGTTGGAGGGCGGAACACCGGGGAGCTGTTTTTT CASSQVGGRNTGELFF
13 NA NA TRBJ1-4 TRBV5-1 TGCGCCAGCAGCTCCAACTCTAATGAAAAACTGTTTTTT CASSSNSNEKLFF
16 NA NA TRBJ2-7 TRBV19 TGTGCCAGTAGTCTTCGCCTACAGGGCCCTCTTAAGGAGCAGTACTTC CASSLRLQGPLKEQYF
14 NA NA TRBJ2-6 TRBV5-4 TGTGCCAGCAGCTTTCTTTATGGGGCCAACGTCCTGACTTTC CASSFLYGANVLTF
12 NA NA TRBJ2-3 TRBV27 TGTGCCAGCAGTTTCGCGACAGATACGCAGTATTTT CASSFATDTQYF
16 NA TRBD2 TRBJ2-1 TRBV7-9 TGTGCCAGCAGCTTATTTGCGCTAGCGGGTTACAATGAGCAGTTCTTC CASSLFALAGYNEQFF
11 NA NA TRBJ1-1 TRBV29-1 TGCAGCGGAAACAGGGAGACTGAAGCTTTCTTT CSGNRETEAFF
17 NA TRBD2 TRBJ2-7 TRBV7-6 TGTGCCAGCAGCTTGGTTGGACTAGCGGGAACCTCCTACGAGCAGTACTTC CASSLVGLAGTSYEQYF
16 NA TRBD1 TRBJ1-5 TRBV4-1 TGCGCCAGCAGCCAAGGACAGGGGGCAGGCAATCAGCCCCAGCATTTT CASSQGQGAGNQPQHF
12 NA TRBD1 TRBJ2-3 TRBV2 TGTGCCAGCAGAGGACAGGCCGATACGCAGTATTTT CASRGQADTQYF
15 once TRBD2 TRBJ2-1 TRBV6-5 TGTGCCAGCAGTTACGCGGGACTAGCGGGAGGTGAGCAGTTCTTC CASSYAGLAGGEQFF
13 NA NA TRBJ2-7 TRBV2 TGTGCCAGCAGTGTAGGGCAGGGCTACGAGCAGTACTTC CASSVGQGYEQYF
13 NA NA TRBJ2-7 TRBV25-1 TGTGCCAGCAGTGAGGAACAGAACTACGAGCAGTACTTC CASSEEQNYEQYF
14 few TRBD1 TRBJ1-6 TRBV28 TGTGCCAGCGTCCCGGGACAGGCCTCTTCACCCCTCCACTTT CASVPGQASSPLHF
15 NA NA TRBJ2-2 TRBV4-2 TGTGCCAGCAGCCAAGAAGGAGGGTACACCGGGGAGCTGTTTTTT CASSQEGGYTGELFF